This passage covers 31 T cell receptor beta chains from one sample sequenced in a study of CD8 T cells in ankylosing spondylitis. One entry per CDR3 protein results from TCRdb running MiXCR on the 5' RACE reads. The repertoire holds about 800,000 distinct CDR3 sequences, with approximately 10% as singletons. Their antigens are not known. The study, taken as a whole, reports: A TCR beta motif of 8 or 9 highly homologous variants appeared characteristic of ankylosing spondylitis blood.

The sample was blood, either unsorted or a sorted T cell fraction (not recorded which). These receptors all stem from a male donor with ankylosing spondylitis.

For the CDR3, the DNA is TGTGCCAGCAGCCAAGAGAGCTCGTACCGGCGGGACACCATATATTTT. Its protein is CASSQESSYRRDTIYF. The chain combines TRBV4-2 with TRBJ1-3; D gene unclear. CDR3 length: 16 residues. Deletions cut 0 bases from V and 8 bases from J, with 17 bases between. Germline V gene sequence: CDR1 LGHNA, CDR2 YNFKEQ.

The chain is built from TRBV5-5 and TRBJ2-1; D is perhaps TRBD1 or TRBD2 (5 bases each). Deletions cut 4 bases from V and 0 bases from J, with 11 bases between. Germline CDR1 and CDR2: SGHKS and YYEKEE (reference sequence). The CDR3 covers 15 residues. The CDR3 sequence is CASSQAGSSYNEQFF. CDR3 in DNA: TGTGCCAGCAGCCAAGCAGGGAGCTCCTACAATGAGCAGTTCTTC.

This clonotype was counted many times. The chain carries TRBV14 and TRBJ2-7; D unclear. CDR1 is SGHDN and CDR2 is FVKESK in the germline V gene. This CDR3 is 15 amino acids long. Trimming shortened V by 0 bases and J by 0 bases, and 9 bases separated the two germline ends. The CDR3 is CASSQDPESSYEQYF. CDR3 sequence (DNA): TGTGCCAGCAGCCAAGACCCAGAGAGCTCCTACGAGCAGTACTTC.

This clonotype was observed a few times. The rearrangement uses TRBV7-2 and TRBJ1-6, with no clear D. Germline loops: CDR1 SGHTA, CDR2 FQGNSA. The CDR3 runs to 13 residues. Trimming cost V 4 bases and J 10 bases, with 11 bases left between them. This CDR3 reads CASSSKIRSPLHF. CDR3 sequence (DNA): TGTGCCAGCAGCTCAAAGATTAGATCACCCCTCCACTTT.

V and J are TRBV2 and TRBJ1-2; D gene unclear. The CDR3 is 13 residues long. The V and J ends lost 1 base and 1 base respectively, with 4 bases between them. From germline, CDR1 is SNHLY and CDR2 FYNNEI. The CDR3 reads CASSEEVNYGYTF. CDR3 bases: TGTGCCAGCAGTGAAGAAGTTAACTATGGCTACACCTTC.

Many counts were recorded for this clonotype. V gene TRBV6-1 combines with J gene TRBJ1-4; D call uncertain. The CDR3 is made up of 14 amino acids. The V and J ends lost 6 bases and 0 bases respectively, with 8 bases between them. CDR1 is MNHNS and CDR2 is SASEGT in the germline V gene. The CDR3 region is CASSPSATNEKLFF. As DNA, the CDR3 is TGTGCCAGCAGCCCAAGTGCAACTAATGAAAAACTGTTTTTT.

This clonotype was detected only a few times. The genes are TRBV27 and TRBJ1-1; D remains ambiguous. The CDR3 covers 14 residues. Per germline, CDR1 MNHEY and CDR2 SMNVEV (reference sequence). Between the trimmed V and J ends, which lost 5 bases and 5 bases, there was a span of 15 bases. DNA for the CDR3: TGTGCCAGCAGTCCCATTCTAGGTGGGACTGAAGCTTTCTTT. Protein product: CASSPILGGTEAFF.

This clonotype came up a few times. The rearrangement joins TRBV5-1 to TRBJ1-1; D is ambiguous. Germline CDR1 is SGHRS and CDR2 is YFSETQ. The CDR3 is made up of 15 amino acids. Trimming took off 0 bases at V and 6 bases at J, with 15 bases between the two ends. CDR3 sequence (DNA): TGCGCCAGCAGCTTGGTGCTGGGCCCCATGGCTGAAGCTTTCTTT. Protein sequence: CASSLVLGPMAEAFF.

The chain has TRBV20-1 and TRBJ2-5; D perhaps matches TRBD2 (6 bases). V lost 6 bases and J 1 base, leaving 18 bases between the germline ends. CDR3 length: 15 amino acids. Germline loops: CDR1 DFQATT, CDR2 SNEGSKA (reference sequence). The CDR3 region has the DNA TGCAGTGCATGGAGTGGGAGGCGCACCCAAGAGACCCAGTACTTC. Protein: CSAWSGRRTQETQYF.

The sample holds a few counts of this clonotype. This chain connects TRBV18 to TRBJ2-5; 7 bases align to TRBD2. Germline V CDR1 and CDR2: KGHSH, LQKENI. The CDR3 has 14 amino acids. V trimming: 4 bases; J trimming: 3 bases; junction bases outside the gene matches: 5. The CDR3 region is CASSRLRGKETQYF. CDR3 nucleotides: TGTGCCAGCTCACGGTTGCGGGGGAAAGAGACCCAGTACTTC.

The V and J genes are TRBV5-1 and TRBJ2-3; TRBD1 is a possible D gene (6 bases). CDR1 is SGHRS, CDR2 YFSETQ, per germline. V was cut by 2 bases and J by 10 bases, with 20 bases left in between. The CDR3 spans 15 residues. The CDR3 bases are TGCGCCAGCAGCTTAGAATCCAACAGGGTTGATCCGCAGTATTTT. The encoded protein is CASSLESNRVDPQYF. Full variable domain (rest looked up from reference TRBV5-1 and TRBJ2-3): KAGVTQTPRYLIKTRGQQVTLSCSPISGHRSVSWYQQTPGQGLQFLFEYFSETQRNKGNFPGRFSGRQFSNSRSEMNVSTLELGDSALYLCASSLESNRVDPQYFGPGTRLTVL.

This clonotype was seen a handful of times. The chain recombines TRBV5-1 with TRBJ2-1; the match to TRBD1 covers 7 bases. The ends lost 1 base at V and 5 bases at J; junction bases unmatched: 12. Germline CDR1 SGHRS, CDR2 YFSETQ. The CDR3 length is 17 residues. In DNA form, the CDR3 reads TGCGCCAGCAGCTTGTACCTGCAGGGGGATGCAAACAATGAGCAGTTCTTC. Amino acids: CASSLYLQGDANNEQFF.

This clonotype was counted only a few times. The CDR3, as DNA: TGTGCCAGCAGTCCAGTCCGGACAGCCTACGGGGAGCTGTTTTTT. Translated: CASSPVRTAYGELFF. The J gene is TRBJ2-2, the V gene TRBV6-1; weak D call: TRBD1 (6 bases). V was pared by 5 bases and J by 7 bases, with 17 bases between. Germline lookup yields CDR1 MNHNS and CDR2 SASEGT. This CDR3 region has 15 residues.

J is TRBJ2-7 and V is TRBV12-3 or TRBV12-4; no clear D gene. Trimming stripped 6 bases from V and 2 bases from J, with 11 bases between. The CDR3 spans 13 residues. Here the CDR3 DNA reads TGTGCCAGCAGCCACCGGAGCCCCTACGAGCAGTACTTC. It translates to CASSHRSPYEQYF.

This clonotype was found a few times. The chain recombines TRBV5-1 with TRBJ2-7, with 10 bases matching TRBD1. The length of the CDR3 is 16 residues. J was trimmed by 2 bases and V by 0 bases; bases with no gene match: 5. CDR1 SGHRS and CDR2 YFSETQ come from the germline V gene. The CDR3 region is CASSLARGQGAYEQYF. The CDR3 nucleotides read TGCGCCAGCAGCTTGGCCAGAGGACAGGGGGCCTACGAGCAGTACTTC.

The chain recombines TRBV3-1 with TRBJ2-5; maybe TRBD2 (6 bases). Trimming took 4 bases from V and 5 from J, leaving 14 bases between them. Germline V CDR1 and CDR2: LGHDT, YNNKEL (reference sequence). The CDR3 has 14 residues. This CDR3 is CASSRGAGPETQYF. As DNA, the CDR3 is TGTGCCAGCAGCCGCGGGGCGGGGCCGGAGACCCAGTACTTC.

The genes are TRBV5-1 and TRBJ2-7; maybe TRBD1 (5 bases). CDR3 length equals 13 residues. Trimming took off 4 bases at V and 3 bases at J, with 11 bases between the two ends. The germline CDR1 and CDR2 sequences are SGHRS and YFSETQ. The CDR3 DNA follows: TGCGCCAGCAGCCCCACACAGGTCTACGAGCAGTACTTC. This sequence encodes CASSPTQVYEQYF.

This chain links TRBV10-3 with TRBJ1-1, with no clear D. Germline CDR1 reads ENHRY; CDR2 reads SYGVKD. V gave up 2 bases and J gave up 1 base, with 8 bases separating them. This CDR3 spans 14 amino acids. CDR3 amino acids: CAISEVRQNTEAFF. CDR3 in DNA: TGTGCCATCAGTGAGGTTAGGCAGAACACTGAAGCTTTCTTT.

In nucleotides, the CDR3 is TGTGCCAGCAGTTTAGACAATTATAACTATGGCTACACCTTC. Its translation is CASSLDNYNYGYTF. V gene TRBV12-3 or TRBV12-4 combines with J gene TRBJ1-2; no firm D call. There are 14 residues in the CDR3. The ends were cut back, 1 base at V and 1 base at J, with 7 bases in the middle.

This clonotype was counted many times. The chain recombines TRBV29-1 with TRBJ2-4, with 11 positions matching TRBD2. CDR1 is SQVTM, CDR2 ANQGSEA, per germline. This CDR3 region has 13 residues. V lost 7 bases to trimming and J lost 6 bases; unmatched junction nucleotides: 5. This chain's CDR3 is CSATSGARNIQYF. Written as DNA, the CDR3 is TGCAGCGCGACTAGCGGGGCTAGAAACATTCAGTACTTC.

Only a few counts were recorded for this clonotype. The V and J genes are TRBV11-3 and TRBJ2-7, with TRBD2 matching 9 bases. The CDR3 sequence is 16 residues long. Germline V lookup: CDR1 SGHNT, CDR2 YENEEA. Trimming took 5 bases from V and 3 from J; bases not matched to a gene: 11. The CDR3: CASSHGSGSPHYEQYF. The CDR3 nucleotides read TGTGCCAGCAGCCATGGTAGCGGGAGCCCCCACTACGAGCAGTACTTC.

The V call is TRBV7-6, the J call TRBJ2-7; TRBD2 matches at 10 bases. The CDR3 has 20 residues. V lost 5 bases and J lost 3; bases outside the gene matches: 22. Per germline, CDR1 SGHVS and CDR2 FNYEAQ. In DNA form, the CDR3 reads TGTGCCAGCAGCCAACCAGGATCTAGCGGGAGAGGAATGGGCTTCTACGAGCAGTACTTC. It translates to CASSQPGSSGRGMGFYEQYF.

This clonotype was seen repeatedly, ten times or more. The CDR3 protein is CASSSVQGGETQYF. The CDR3 nucleotides read TGTGCCAGCAGCTCCGTACAGGGAGGCGAGACCCAGTACTTC. The chain is built from TRBV5-6 and TRBJ2-5; the D gene could be TRBD1 or TRBD2 (6 bases each). The V and J ends lost 3 bases and 5 bases respectively, with 14 bases between them. CDR1 SGHDT and CDR2 YYEEEE come from the germline V gene. The CDR3 consists of 14 residues.

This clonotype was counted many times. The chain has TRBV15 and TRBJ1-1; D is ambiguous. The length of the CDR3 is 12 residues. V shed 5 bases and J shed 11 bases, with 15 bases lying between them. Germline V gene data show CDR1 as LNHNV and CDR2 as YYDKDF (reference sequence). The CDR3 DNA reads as TGTGCCACCAGCCCCTCGGCGGGTCGGGCTTTCTTT. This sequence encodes CATSPSAGRAFF.

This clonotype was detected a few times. As DNA, the CDR3 is TGCAGTGCTAGTCGGACAGGCGTCACAGATACGCAGTATTTT. Residues: CSASRTGVTDTQYF. The V call is TRBV20-1, the J call TRBJ2-3; TRBD1 matches 7 bases. Germline CDR1 is DFQATT and CDR2 is SNEGSKA (reference sequence). This CDR3 spans 14 amino acids. Trimming removed 3 bases from V and 2 bases from J; junction bases left unmatched: 5.

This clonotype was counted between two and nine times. The CDR3 protein is CATSGGPNEKLFF. CDR3 nucleotide sequence: TGTGCCACCAGCGGGGGACCGAATGAAAAACTGTTTTTT. This chain links TRBV15 with TRBJ1-4, with TRBD1 as a possible D gene (5 bases). The CDR3 is made up of 13 amino acids. Trimming took 5 bases from V and 5 from J, leaving 9 bases between them. Looked up from germline, CDR1 is LNHNV and CDR2 is YYDKDF (reference sequence).

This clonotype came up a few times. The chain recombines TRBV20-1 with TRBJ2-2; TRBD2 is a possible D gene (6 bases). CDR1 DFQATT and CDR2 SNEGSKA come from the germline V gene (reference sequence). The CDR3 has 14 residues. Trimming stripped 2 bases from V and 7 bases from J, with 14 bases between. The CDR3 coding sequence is TGCAGTGCTAGAAGGGGACTCGACGGCGGGGAGCTGTTTTTT. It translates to CSARRGLDGGELFF.

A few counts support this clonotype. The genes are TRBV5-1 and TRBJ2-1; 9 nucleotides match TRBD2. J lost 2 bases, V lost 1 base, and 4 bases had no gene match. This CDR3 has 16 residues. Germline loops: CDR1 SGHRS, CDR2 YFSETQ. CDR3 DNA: TGCGCCAGCAGCTTGTCGGCGGGAGGGGCCTACAATGAGCAGTTCTTC. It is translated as CASSLSAGGAYNEQFF.

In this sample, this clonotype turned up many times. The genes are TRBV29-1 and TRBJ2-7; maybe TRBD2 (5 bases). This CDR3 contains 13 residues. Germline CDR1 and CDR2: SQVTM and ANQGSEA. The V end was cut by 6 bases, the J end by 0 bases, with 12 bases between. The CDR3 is CSVRTGPSYEQYF. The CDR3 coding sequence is TGCAGCGTACGGACTGGACCCTCCTACGAGCAGTACTTC.

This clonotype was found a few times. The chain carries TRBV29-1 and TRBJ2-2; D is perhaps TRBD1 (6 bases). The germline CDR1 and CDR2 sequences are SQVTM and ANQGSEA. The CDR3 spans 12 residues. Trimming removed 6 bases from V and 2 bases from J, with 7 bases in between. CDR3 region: CSVQGNTGELFF. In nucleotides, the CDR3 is TGCAGCGTACAGGGCAACACCGGGGAGCTGTTTTTT.

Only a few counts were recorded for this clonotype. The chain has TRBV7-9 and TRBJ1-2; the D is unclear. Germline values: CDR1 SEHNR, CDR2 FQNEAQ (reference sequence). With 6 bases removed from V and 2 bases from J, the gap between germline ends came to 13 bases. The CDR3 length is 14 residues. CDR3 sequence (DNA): TGTGCCAGCAGGCCTAGGACCATGAACTATGGCTACACCTTC. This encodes CASRPRTMNYGYTF.